The clone carrying this T cell receptor (beta chain) was found many times. This entry is derived from a study of spatial heterogeneity in lung cancer. Stated time point: blood at routine non-recurrence follow-up after resection. MiXCR, run by TCRdb on the 5' RACE reads, gives a single entry per CDR3 protein. The sample contains roughly 46,000 distinct CDR3 sequences, approximately 12% of which appear only once. Source: PBMCs, taken at follow-up. The receptor was derived from a male donor with early-stage non-small cell lung cancer.

CDR3 sequence: CASSLGSVENTEAFF. The CDR3 nucleotides are TGTGCCAGCAGCTTAGGGTCGGTCGAGAACACTGAAGCTTTCTTT. V usage is TRBV7-9 and J usage is TRBJ1-1; D remains unclear. The germline V gene encodes CDR1 SEHNR and CDR2 FQNEAQ (reference sequence). Between the trimmed V and J ends, which lost 1 base and 1 base, there was a span of 10 bases. CDR3 size: 15 residues.